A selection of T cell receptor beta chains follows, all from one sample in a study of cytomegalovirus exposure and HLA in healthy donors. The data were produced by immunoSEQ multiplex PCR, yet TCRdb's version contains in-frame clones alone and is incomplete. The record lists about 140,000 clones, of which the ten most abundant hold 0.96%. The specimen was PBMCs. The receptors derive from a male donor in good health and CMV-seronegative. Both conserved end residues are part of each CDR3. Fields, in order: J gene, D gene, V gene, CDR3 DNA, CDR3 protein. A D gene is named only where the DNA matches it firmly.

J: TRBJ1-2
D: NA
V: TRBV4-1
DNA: TGCGCCAGCAGCCAAGAAAGAACAGGGCTGTATGGCTACACCTTC
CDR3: CASSQERTGLYGYTF

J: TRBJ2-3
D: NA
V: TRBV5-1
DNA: TGCGCCAGCAGCTCACTAGGTTTCACAGATACGCAGTATTTT
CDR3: CASSSLGFTDTQYF

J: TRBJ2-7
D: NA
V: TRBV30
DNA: TGTGCCTGGACCAGGGCAACCTCGATTAGCTCCTACGAGCAGTACTTC
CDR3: CAWTRATSISSYEQYF

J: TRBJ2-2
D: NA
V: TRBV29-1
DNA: TGCAGCGTTAGGCGCGGCGGGGAGCTGTTTTTT
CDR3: CSVRRGGELFF

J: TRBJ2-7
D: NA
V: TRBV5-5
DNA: TGTGCCAGCAGCTCTGGGCTCTACGAGCAGTACTTC
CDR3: CASSSGLYEQYF

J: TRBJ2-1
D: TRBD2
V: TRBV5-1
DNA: TGCGCCAGCAGCTCGGGACTAGCCGGACACAATGAGCAGTTCTTC
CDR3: CASSSGLAGHNEQFF

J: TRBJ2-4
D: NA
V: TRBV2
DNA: TGTGCCAGCAGTGGGAGGAGCTTTTGGGCGGCCAAAAACATTCAGTACTTC
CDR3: CASSGRSFWAAKNIQYF

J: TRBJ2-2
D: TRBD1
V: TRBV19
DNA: TGTGCCAGTAGTAAAGGACAGGCTAACACCGGGGAGCTGTTTTTT
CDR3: CASSKGQANTGELFF

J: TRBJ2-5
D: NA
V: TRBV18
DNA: TGTGCCAGCTCACCAGGGGGGAACCAAGAGACCCAGTACTTC
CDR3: CASSPGGNQETQYF

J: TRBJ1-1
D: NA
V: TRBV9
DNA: TGTGCCAGCAGCGTAGAAGCGGGGAACACTGAAGCTTTCTTT
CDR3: CASSVEAGNTEAFF

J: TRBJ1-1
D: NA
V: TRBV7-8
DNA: TGTGCCAGCAGCTTAGTGGAGGGGATCACTGAAGCTTTCTTT
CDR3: CASSLVEGITEAFF

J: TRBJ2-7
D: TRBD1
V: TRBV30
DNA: TGTGCCTGGAGTTTCCCAGGGGGCGAGTCCCACGAGCAGTACTTC
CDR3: CAWSFPGGESHEQYF

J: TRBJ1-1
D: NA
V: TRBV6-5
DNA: TGTGCCAGCAGTTACCGGACAGCCAAGAACACTGAAGCTTTCTTT
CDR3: CASSYRTAKNTEAFF

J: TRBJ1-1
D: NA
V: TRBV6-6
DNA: TGTGCCAGCAGTTACCGTGAAAGGGGAGCTTTCTTT
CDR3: CASSYRERGAFF

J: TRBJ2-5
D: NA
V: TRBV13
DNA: TGTGCCAGCAGCCCAGGGGTGGAGACCCAGTACTTC
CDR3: CASSPGVETQYF

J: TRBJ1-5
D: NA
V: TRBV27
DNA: TGTGCCGCTGGGCGGCCCCAGCATTTT
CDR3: CAAGRPQHF

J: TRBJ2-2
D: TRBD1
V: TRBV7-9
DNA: TGTGCCAGCAGCTCGGGACAGACGTACACCGGGGAGCTGTTTTTT
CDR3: CASSSGQTYTGELFF

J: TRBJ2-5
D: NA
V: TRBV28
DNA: TGTGCCAGCAGTCCGGCTCTCCGAGGGGAGACCCAGTACTTC
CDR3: CASSPALRGETQYF

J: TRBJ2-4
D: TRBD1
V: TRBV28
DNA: TGTGCCAGCAGTCCACCGGACAGGGTAAACATTCAGTACTTC
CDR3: CASSPPDRVNIQYF

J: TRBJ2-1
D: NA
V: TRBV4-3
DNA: TGCGCCAGCAGCCAAGAACAGGGGACTCAGTCCTACAATGAGCAGTTCTTC
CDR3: CASSQEQGTQSYNEQFF

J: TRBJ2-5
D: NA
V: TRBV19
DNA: TGTGCCAGTAGTATAAGAGGAGAGACCCAGTACTTC
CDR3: CASSIRGETQYF

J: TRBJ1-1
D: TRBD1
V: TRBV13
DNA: TGTGCCAGCAGCTACGGGACAGAAGGCACTGAAGCTTTCTTT
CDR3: CASSYGTEGTEAFF

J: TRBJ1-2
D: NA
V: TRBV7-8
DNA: TGTGCCAGCAGTAACTATATTTTATATGGCTACACCTTC
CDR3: CASSNYILYGYTF

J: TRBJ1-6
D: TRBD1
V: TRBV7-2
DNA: TGTGCCAGCAGCTTAATAGGACAGGGGAATAATTCACCCCTCCACTTT
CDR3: CASSLIGQGNNSPLHF

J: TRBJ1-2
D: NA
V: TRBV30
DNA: TGTGCCTGGAGTCCGGGGAAGATTCTGTCACTCTATGGCTACACCTTC
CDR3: CAWSPGKILSLYGYTF

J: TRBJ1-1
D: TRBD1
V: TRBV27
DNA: TGTGCCAGCAGTTCGGGGACAGGGAGGGGTGAAGCTTTCTTT
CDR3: CASSSGTGRGEAFF

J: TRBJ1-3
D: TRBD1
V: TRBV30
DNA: TGTGCCTGGACCGTCCCGGGACAGAGAAACACCATATATTTT
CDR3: CAWTVPGQRNTIYF

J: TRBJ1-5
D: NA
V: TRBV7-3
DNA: TGTGCCAGCAGCTTAGAGTCCAATCAGCCCCAGCATTTT
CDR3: CASSLESNQPQHF

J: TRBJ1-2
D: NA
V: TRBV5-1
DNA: TGCGCCAGCAGCTTGGCGCAGGGTTTATTCGATGGCTACACCTTC
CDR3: CASSLAQGLFDGYTF

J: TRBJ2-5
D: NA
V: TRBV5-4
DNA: TGTGCCAGCCACGAGACTCTCTCGAGGGAGACCCAGTACTTC
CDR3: CASHETLSRETQYF

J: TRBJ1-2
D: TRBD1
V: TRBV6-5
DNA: TGTGCCAGCAAGGGACAGTTGAATTCTAACTATGGCTACACCTTC
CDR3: CASKGQLNSNYGYTF

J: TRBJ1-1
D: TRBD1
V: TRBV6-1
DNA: TGTGCCAGCAGTGTCCTAATCACAGGGGGCGCCGACACTGAAGCTTTCTTT
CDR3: CASSVLITGGADTEAFF

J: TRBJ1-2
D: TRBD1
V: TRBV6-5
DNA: TGTGCCAGCAGACAGGGGGTGCTGAACTATGGCTACACCTTC
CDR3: CASRQGVLNYGYTF

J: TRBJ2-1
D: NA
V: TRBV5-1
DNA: TGCGCCAGCAGCTTGGTGGAGCGGTCCCGCAATGAGCAGTTCTTC
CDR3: CASSLVERSRNEQFF

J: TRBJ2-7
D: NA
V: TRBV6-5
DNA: TGTGCCAGCAGTTCCACCGGGACTTACTCGTACGAGCAGTACTTC
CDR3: CASSSTGTYSYEQYF

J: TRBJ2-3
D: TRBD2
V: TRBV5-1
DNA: TGCGCCAGTGGGGAGGGGAGCACAGATACGCAGTATTTT
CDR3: CASGEGSTDTQYF

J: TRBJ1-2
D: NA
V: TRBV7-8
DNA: TGTGCCAGCAGCTTAGGACACATGAACTATGGCTACACCTTC
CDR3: CASSLGHMNYGYTF

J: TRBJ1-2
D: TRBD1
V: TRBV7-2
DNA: TGTGCCAGCAGCGCGCTAAGGGGGCGCGGTGGCTACACCTTC
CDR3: CASSALRGRGGYTF

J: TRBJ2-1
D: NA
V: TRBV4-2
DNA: TGTGCCAGCAGGGACAGATTTTCCCCTAACAATGAGCAGTTCTTC
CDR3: CASRDRFSPNNEQFF

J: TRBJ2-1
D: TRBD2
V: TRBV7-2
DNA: TGTGCCAGCAGCCTCGTGGACTCAGCGGGAGGCTACAATGAGCAGTTCTTC
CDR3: CASSLVDSAGGYNEQFF

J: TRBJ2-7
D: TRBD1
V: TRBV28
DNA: TGTGCCAGCAGTGGGTTGAGACAGGGGTCCCTCGAGCAGTACTTC
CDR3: CASSGLRQGSLEQYF

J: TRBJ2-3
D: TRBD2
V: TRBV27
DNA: TGTGCCAGCAGTTTAACCAGCGGGAGTATCACAGATACGCAGTATTTT
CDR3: CASSLTSGSITDTQYF

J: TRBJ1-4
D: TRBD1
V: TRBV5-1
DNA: TGCGCCAGCAGCATCCAAGGGACAGTCGAAAAACTGTTTTTT
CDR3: CASSIQGTVEKLFF

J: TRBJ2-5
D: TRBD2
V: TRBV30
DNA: TGTGCCTGCAGACTTCCGGGACTAGAGTACCAAGAGACCCAGTACTTC
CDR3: CACRLPGLEYQETQYF

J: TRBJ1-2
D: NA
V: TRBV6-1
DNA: TGTGCCAGCAGTGAAGGGCCAGACTATGGCTACACCTTC
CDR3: CASSEGPDYGYTF

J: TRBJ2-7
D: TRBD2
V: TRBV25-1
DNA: TGTGCCAGCAGTGAAGACCCCCTCGGGAGCGGGAGTTTCTACGAGCAGTACTTC
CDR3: CASSEDPLGSGSFYEQYF

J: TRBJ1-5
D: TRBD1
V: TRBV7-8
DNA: TGTGCCAGCAGCTTAGACAGGGGGAATCAGCCCCAGCATTTT
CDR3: CASSLDRGNQPQHF

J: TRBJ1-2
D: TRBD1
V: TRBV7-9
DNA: TGTGCCAGCAGCTCTGACAGGGTGGCATATGGCTACACCTTC
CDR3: CASSSDRVAYGYTF

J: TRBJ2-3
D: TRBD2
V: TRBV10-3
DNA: TGTGCCATCAGTGAGTCTGGTGCTAGCGGGAGGGCCGGAGGAGATACGCAGTATTTT
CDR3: CAISESGASGRAGGDTQYF

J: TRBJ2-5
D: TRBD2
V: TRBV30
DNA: TGTGCCTGTAGCGGGAGGGATCAAGAGACCCAGTACTTC
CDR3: CACSGRDQETQYF

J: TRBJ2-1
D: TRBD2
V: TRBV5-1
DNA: TGCGCCAGCAGCTTGGGTGGGGGGGGACTCCCCTACAATGAGCAGTTCTTC
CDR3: CASSLGGGGLPYNEQFF

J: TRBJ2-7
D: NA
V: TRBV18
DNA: TGTGCCAGCTCACCATATGTAGACAGCACCCCCGAGCAGTACTTC
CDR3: CASSPYVDSTPEQYF

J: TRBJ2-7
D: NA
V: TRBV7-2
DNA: TGTGCCAGCAGCTTCTCTCGGTACGAGCAGTACTTC
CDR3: CASSFSRYEQYF

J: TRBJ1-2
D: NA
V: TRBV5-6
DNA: TGTGCCAGCAGCCCCAACAGGGATTTCTATGGCTACACCTTC
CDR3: CASSPNRDFYGYTF